Below are 21 T cell receptor beta chains sequenced from a single sample in a study of CD8 T cells in Susac syndrome. It was with random hexamers that about 0.45 to 1 ug RNA was reverse transcribed. TCRdb re-called the immunoSEQ multiplex PCR reads through MiXCR, storing one row per CDR3 protein. The top ten clones hold approximately 0.1% of a sample with about 210,000 distinct CDR3 sequences, about 95% of them seen once. Source material: CD4+ T cells from PBMCs. These receptors were obtained from a human donor in good health.

The V gene is TRBV3-1, the J gene TRBJ1-2; D gene unclear. With 3 bases removed from V and 3 bases from J, the gap between germline ends came to 8 bases. Germline lookup yields CDR1 LGHDT and CDR2 YNNKEL (reference sequence). The CDR3 length is 13 residues. The CDR3 region is CASSHGSYYGYTF. The CDR3 region has the DNA TGTGCCAGCAGCCACGGGAGTTACTATGGCTACACCTTC.

This clonotype has a single count. This rearrangement joins TRBV12-3 or TRBV12-4 to TRBJ1-5, with D uncertain. The CDR3 runs to 13 residues. V was shortened by 8 bases and J by 4 bases, with 12 bases between the two germline ends. The CDR3 spells CASGPQRNQPQHF. In DNA form, the CDR3 reads TGTGCCAGCGGTCCCCAGCGGAATCAGCCCCAGCATTTT.

The chain joins TRBV6-1 to TRBJ2-1; TRBD2 agrees at 10 bases. Germline V gene data show CDR1 as MNHNS and CDR2 as SASEGT. The junction had 7 bases not matched to a gene; V was cut back by 6 bases and J by 8 bases. The CDR3 extends over 14 amino acids. The CDR3 protein is CASRRLAGVDEQFF. The CDR3 DNA reads as TGTGCCAGCAGGCGCCTAGCGGGAGTCGATGAGCAGTTCTTC.

This chain uses TRBV15 with TRBJ2-5; unclear D gene. CDR3 length equals 14 residues. Germline V CDR1 and CDR2: LNHNV, YYDKDF (reference sequence). Trimming removed 0 bases at V and 1 base at J, with 6 bases between. In nucleotides, the CDR3 is TGTGCCACCAGCAGAGATAACAGCCAAGAGACCCAGTACTTC. Residues: CATSRDNSQETQYF.

The chain carries TRBV4-1 and TRBJ2-1; TRBD1 matches at 8 bases. Germline V lookup: CDR1 MGHRA, CDR2 YSYEKL. This CDR3 is built from 17 residues. V was pared by 2 bases and J by 2 bases, with 8 bases of the junction left unmatched. CDR3 loop: CASSQPDRGGPYNEQFF. CDR3 coding DNA: TGCGCCAGCAGCCAACCCGACAGGGGAGGACCCTACAATGAGCAGTTCTTC.

The gene calls are TRBV18 and TRBJ2-7; no clear D. The V gene's germline CDR1 is KGHSH and CDR2 LQKENI. V gave up 0 bases and J gave up 0 bases, with 9 bases separating them. This CDR3 comprises 15 residues. For the CDR3, the DNA is TGTGCCAGCTCACCACCAGGATCACCCTCCTACGAGCAGTACTTC. Translation: CASSPPGSPSYEQYF. Full variable domain (remainder filled in from reference TRBV18 and TRBJ2-7): NAGVMQNPRHLVRRRGQEARLRCSPMKGHSHVYWYRQLPEEGLKFMVYLQKENIIDESGMPKERFSAEFPKEGPSILRIQQVVRGDSAAYFCASSPPGSPSYEQYFGPGTRLTVT.

The chain carries TRBV9 and TRBJ2-5; D possibly corresponds to TRBD2 (6 bases). The V and J ends lost 4 bases and 7 bases respectively, with 20 bases between them. The CDR3 sequence is 15 residues long. The germline CDR1 and CDR2 sequences are SGDLS and YYNGEE. The CDR3 loop reads CASSLATREYGTQYF. CDR3 nucleotides: TGTGCCAGCAGCCTAGCGACACGGGAGTACGGGACCCAGTACTTC.

J is TRBJ2-5 and V is TRBV7-9; 8 nucleotides match TRBD1. The CDR3 covers 13 residues. CDR1 is SEHNR, CDR2 FQNEAQ, per germline (reference sequence). V was pared by 5 bases and J by 5 bases, with 4 bases of the junction left unmatched. CDR3 nucleotides: TGTGCCAGCAGCCAGGGGGCAGGGGAGACCCAGTACTTC. This codes for CASSQGAGETQYF.

The chain joins TRBV6-5 to TRBJ2-7; weak D call: TRBD2 (7 bases). Germline loops: CDR1 MNHEY, CDR2 SVGAGI. The V end lost 0 bases, the J end lost 3 bases, and 18 bases lay between the germline ends. The CDR3 length is 17 residues. The CDR3 region has the DNA TGTGCCAGCAGTTACTCGATGGGAGGGGGGCGCCGCTACGAGCAGTACTTC. This gives the protein CASSYSMGGGRRYEQYF.

This clonotype occurred once. This chain joins TRBV18 and TRBJ2-3, with TRBD1 as a possible D gene (5 bases). Germline V gene data show CDR1 as KGHSH and CDR2 as LQKENI. Trimming took 2 bases from V and 2 from J, leaving 8 bases between them. This CDR3 is built from 14 residues. The CDR3 nucleotides read TGTGCCAGCTCACCAACCAGGGACACAGATACGCAGTATTTT. Amino acids: CASSPTRDTDTQYF.

This clonotype has just one count. This chain joins TRBV15 and TRBJ2-7, with D possibly being TRBD2 (5 bases). This CDR3 has 14 amino acids. Trimming stripped 0 bases from V and 5 bases from J, with 11 bases between. Looked up from germline, CDR1 is LNHNV and CDR2 is YYDKDF (reference sequence). The CDR3 DNA reads as TGTGCCACCAGCAGAGATAGGACTCGGGACGAGCAGTACGTC. Translated: CATSRDRTRDEQYV.

V gene TRBV20-1 combines with J gene TRBJ2-1; the D is unclear. V was trimmed by 6 bases and J by 7 bases, leaving 10 bases between them. Germline-derived CDR1 and CDR2 are DFQATT and SNEGSKA (reference sequence). The CDR3 loop spans 11 amino acids. CDR3: CSASSWNEQFF. CDR3 coding DNA: TGCAGTGCCAGTAGCTGGAATGAGCAGTTCTTC.

This clonotype was seen a handful of times. The chain is built from TRBV18 and TRBJ2-7; either TRBD1 or TRBD2 may supply D (5 bases each). This CDR3 has 12 residues. Germline values: CDR1 KGHSH, CDR2 LQKENI. V shed 2 bases and J shed 3 bases, with 5 bases lying between them. In nucleotides, the CDR3 is TGTGCCAGCTCACCAGGGGGCTACGAGCAGTACTTC. Amino acid sequence: CASSPGGYEQYF.

This chain joins TRBV29-1 and TRBJ1-1; perhaps TRBD1 as D (5 bases). V was trimmed by 3 bases and J by 4 bases, leaving 9 bases between them. There are 12 residues in the CDR3. Germline CDR1 reads SQVTM; CDR2 reads ANQGSEA. The DNA for the CDR3 is TGCAGCGTTGATGGGGGGGTCACTGAAGCTTTCTTT. This gives the protein CSVDGGVTEAFF.

V usage is TRBV20-1 and J usage is TRBJ2-3, with D tentatively TRBD1 (6 bases). Looked up from germline, CDR1 is DFQATT and CDR2 is SNEGSKA (reference sequence). CDR3 size: 15 residues. Trimming pared 5 bases from V and 6 bases from J, leaving 21 bases between. CDR3 sequence: CSASPRGHRWDTQYF. In nucleotides, the CDR3 is TGCAGTGCTTCTCCCCGGGGACATCGCTGGGATACGCAGTATTTT.

The chain links TRBV24-1 to TRBJ2-6; 8 nucleotides line up with TRBD1. This CDR3 spans 19 amino acids. The germline V gene encodes CDR1 KGHDR and CDR2 SFDVKD. V lost 0 bases to trimming and J lost 0 bases; unmatched junction nucleotides: 6. The CDR3 nucleotides are TGTGCCACCAGTGATTTGACCCCCACAGGGGGCTCTGGGGCCAACGTCCTGACTTTC. This translates into CATSDLTPTGGSGANVLTF.

The rearrangement links TRBV3-1 to TRBJ2-1; 10 bases line up with TRBD2. CDR3 length: 14 amino acids. V gave up 4 bases and J gave up 5 bases; unmatched junction bases: 2. Germline CDR1 and CDR2: LGHDT and YNNKEL (reference sequence). The DNA for the CDR3 is TGTGCCAGCAGCCGTCTAGCGGGAGACAATGAGCAGTTCTTC. It translates to CASSRLAGDNEQFF.

This chain links TRBV29-1 with TRBJ2-7, with 7 bases that match TRBD1. The germline gives CDR1 SQVTM, CDR2 ANQGSEA. V lost 7 bases and J lost 1; bases outside the gene matches: 10. The CDR3 totals 14 residues. The CDR3 sequence: CSAGDSEFSYEQYF. The CDR3, as DNA: TGCAGCGCTGGGGACAGCGAGTTTTCCTACGAGCAGTACTTC.

This chain uses TRBV20-1 with TRBJ1-5; unclear D gene. Trimming removed 5 bases from V and 1 base from J, with 18 bases in between. CDR1 and CDR2 (germline): DFQATT, SNEGSKA (reference sequence). CDR3 length: 16 residues. This chain's CDR3 is CSAPGRRGTSNQPQHF. The DNA for the CDR3 is TGCAGTGCTCCTGGGCGGCGGGGAACCAGCAATCAGCCCCAGCATTTT.

The rearrangement links TRBV19 to TRBJ2-7, with D perhaps matching TRBD1 (6 bases). The CDR3 extends over 14 amino acids. The V end lost 3 bases, the J end lost 9 bases, and 18 bases lay between the germline ends. Germline V gene sequence: CDR1 LNHDA, CDR2 SQIVND (reference sequence). The CDR3 bases are TGTGCCAGTAGTATCGCAGGGGACGGCGGGCGGCAGTACTTC. Amino acid sequence: CASSIAGDGGRQYF. Filled out from reference TRBV19 and TRBJ2-7, the complete variable domain reads DGGITQSPKYLFRKEGQNVTLSCEQNLNHDAMYWYRQDPGQGLRLIYYSQIVNDFQKGDIAEGYSVSREKKESFPLTVTSAQKNPTAFYLCASSIAGDGGRQYFGPGTRLTVT.

This chain uses TRBV12-3 or TRBV12-4 with TRBJ1-2; D remains ambiguous. The length of the CDR3 is 12 residues. V shed 3 bases and J shed 7 bases, with 9 bases lying between them. As DNA, the CDR3 is TGTGCCAGCAGTTTGTCACTGGGTGGCTACACCTTC. This codes for CASSLSLGGYTF.